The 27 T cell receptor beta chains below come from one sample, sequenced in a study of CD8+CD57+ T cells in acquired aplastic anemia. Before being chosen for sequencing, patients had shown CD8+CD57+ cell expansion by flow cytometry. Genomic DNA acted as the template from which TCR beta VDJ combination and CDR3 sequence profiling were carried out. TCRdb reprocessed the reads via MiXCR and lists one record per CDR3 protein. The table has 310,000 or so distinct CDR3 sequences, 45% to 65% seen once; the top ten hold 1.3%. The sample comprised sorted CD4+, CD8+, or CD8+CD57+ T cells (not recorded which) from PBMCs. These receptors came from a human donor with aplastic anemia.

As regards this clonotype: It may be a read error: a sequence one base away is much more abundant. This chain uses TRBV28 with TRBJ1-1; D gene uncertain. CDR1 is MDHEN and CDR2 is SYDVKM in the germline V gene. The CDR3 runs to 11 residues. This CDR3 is CASGQVRKALF. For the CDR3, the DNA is TGTGCCAGCGGTCAGGTTCGGAAAGCTCTCTTT.

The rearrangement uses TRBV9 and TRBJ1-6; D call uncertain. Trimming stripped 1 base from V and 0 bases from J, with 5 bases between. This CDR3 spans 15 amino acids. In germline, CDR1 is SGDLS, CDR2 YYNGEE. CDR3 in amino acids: CASSVLSSYNSPLHF. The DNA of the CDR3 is TGTGCCAGCAGCGTATTGAGCTCCTATAATTCACCCCTCCACTTT.

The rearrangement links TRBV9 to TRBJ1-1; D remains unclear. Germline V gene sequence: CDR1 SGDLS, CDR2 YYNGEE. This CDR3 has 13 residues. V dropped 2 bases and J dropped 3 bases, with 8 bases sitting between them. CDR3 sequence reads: CASSVAEYTEAFF. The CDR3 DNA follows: TGTGCCAGCAGCGTTGCCGAGTACACTGAAGCTTTCTTT.

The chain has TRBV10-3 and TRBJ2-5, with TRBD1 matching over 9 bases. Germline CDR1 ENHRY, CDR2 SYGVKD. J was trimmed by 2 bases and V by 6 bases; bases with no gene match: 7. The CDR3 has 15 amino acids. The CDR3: CAISTGGGRQETQYF. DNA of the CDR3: TGTGCCATCAGCACAGGGGGCGGTAGACAAGAGACCCAGTACTTC.

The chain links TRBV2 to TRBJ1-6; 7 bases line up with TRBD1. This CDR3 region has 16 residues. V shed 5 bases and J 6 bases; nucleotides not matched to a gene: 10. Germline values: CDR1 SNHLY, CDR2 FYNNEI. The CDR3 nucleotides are TGTGCCAGCAGTCGAACAGGGGTGGGTGGTAATTCACCCCTCCACTTT. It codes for CASSRTGVGGNSPLHF.

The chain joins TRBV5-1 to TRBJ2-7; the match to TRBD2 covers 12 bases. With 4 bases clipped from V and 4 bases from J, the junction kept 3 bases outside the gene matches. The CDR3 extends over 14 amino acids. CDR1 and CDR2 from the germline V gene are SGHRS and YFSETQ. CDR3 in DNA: TGCGCCAGCAGCCCGACTAGCGGGGGATACGAGCAGTACTTC. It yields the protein CASSPTSGGYEQYF.

In nucleotides, the CDR3 is TGTGCCAGCAGTTTCAGGGGCTATGGCTACACCTTC. Protein product: CASSFRGYGYTF. The chain joins TRBV12-3 or TRBV12-4 to TRBJ1-2; TRBD1 might be the D (6 bases). The CDR3 length is 12 residues. V shed 3 bases and J shed 4 bases, with 6 bases lying between them.

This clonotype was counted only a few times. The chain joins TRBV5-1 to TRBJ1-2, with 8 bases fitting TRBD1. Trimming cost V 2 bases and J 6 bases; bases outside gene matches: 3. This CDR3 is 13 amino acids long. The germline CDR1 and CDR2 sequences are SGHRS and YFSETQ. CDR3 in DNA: TGCGCCAGCAGCTTTACAGGGGGAGATGGCTACACCTTC. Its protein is CASSFTGGDGYTF.

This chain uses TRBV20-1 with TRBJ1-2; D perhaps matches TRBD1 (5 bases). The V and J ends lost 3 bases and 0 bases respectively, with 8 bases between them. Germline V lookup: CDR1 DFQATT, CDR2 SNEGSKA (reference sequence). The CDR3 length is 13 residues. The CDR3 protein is CSARTDANYGYTF. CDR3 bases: TGCAGTGCTAGGACAGACGCTAACTATGGCTACACCTTC.

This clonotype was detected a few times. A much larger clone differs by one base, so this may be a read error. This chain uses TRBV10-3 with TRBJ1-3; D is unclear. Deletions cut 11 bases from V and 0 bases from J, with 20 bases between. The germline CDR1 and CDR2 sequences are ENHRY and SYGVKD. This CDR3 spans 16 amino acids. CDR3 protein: CAGSYGGKDSGNTIYF. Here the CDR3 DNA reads TGTGCCGGCAGTTACGGCGGTAAAGACTCTGGAAACACCATATATTTT.

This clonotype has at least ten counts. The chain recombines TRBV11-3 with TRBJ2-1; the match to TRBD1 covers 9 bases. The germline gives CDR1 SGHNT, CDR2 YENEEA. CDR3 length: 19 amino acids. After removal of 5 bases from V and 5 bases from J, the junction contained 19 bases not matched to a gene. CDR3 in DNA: TGTGCCAGCAGCCACCGGGACAGGGTTGCCCCGGTGGCGGACAATGAGCAGTTCTTC. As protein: CASSHRDRVAPVADNEQFF.

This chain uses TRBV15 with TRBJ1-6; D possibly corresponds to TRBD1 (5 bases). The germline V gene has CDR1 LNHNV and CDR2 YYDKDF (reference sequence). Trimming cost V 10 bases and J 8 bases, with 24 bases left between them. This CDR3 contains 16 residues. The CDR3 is CASSEEAGFLHSPLHF. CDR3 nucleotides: TGTGCCAGCAGTGAAGAGGCAGGGTTTCTTCATTCACCCCTCCACTTT.

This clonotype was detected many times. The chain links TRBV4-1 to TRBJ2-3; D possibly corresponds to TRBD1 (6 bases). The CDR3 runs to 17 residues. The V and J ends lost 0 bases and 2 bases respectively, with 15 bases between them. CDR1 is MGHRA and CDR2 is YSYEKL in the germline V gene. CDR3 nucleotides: TGCGCCAGCAGCCAAGACCCCCCGGGACACATCACAGATACGCAGTATTTT. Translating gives CASSQDPPGHITDTQYF.

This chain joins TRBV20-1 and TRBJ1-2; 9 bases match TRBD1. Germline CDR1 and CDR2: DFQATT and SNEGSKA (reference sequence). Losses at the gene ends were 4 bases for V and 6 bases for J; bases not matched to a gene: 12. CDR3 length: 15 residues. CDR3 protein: CSANEPGQGRHGYTF. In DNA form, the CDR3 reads TGCAGTGCTAACGAACCGGGACAGGGACGTCATGGCTACACCTTC.

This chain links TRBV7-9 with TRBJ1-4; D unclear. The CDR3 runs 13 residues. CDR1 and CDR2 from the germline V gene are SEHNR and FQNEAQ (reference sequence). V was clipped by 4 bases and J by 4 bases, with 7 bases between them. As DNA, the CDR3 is TGTGCCAGCAGCTACCCCGTTAATGAAAAACTGTTTTTT. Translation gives CASSYPVNEKLFF.

The CDR3 region has the DNA TGTGCCAGCAGCCAGGAAGAAGCTTTCTTT. Translating it yields CASSQEEAFF. The J gene is TRBJ1-1, the V gene TRBV12-3 or TRBV12-4; D is undetermined. V lost 6 bases and J lost 8, with 7 bases in between. CDR3 length: 10 residues.

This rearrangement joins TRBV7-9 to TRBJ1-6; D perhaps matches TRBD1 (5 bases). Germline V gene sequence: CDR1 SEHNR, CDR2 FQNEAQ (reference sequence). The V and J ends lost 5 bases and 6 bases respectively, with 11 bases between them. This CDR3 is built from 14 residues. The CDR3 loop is CASSLGRINSPLHF. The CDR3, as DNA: TGTGCCAGCAGCCTGGGACGGATTAATTCACCCCTCCACTTT.

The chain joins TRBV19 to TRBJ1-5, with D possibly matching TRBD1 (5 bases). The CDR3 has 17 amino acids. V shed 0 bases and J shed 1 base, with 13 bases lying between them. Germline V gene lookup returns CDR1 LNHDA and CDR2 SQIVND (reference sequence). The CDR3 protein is CASSIDPPGSSNQPQHF. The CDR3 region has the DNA TGTGCCAGTAGTATAGATCCCCCAGGGTCCAGCAATCAGCCCCAGCATTTT.

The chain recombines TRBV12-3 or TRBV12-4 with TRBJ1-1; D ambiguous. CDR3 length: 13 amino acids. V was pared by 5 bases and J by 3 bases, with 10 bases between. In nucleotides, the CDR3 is TGTGCCAGCAGTCCTACCACAGACACTGAAGCTTTCTTT. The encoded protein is CASSPTTDTEAFF.

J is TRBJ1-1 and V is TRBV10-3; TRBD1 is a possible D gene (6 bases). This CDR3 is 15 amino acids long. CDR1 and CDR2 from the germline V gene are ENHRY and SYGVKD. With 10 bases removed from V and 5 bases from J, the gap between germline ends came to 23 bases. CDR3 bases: TGTGCCACCAAACAGGGCAGGAGTTGGGAAACTGAAGCTTTCTTT. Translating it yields CATKQGRSWETEAFF.

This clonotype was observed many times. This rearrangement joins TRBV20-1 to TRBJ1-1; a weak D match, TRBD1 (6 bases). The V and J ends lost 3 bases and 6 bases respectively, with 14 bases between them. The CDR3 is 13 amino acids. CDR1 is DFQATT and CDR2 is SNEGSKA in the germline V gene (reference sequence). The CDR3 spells CSASPGGRAEAFF. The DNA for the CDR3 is TGCAGTGCTAGTCCGGGGGGCAGGGCTGAAGCTTTCTTT.

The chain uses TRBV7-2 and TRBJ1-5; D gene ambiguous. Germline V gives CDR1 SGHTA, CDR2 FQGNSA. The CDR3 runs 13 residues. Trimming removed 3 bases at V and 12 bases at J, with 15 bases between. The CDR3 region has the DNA TGTGCCAGCAGCTTGAGGCGGTCCATAGACCAGCATTTT. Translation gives CASSLRRSIDQHF.

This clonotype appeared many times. CDR3 bases: TGCAGCGTTGACAGGGACGCAGATACGCAGTATTTT. It is translated as CSVDRDADTQYF. This chain joins TRBV29-1 and TRBJ2-3, with D perhaps given as TRBD1 or TRBD2 (5 bases each). V was pared by 3 bases and J by 4 bases, with 8 bases between. The CDR3 contains 12 residues. Germline V CDR1 and CDR2: SQVTM, ANQGSEA.

The CDR3 sequence is CASSPRDRGGSEAFF. The CDR3 DNA reads TGTGCCAGCAGCCCCCGAGACAGGGGCGGCTCTGAAGCTTTCTTT. The rearrangement links TRBV7-8 to TRBJ1-1, with 8 bases lining up with TRBD1. Trimming at V came to 5 bases and at J to 6 bases, leaving 11 bases not matched to a gene. The CDR3 runs to 15 residues. Germline V gene sequence: CDR1 SGHVS, CDR2 FQNEAQ.

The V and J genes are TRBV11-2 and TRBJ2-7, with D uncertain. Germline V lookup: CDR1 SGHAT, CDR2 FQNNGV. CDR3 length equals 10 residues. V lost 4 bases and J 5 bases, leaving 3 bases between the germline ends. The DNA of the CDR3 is TGTGCCAGCAGCTACAACGAGCAGTACTTC. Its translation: CASSYNEQYF.

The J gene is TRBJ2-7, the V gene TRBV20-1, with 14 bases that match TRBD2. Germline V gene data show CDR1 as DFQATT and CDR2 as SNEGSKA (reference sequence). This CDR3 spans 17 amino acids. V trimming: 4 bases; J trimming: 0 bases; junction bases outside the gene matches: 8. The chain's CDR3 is CSATRRTSGRSSYEQYF. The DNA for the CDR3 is TGCAGTGCTACCCGACGGACTAGCGGGAGGAGCTCCTACGAGCAGTACTTC.

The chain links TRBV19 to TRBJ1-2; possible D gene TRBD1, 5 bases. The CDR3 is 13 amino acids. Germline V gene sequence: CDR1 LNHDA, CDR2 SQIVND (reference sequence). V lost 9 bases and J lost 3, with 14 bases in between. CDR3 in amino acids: CASTEGLDYGYTF. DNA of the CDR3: TGTGCCAGCACCGAGGGACTCGACTATGGCTACACCTTC.